The 18 T cell receptor beta chains below all came from one sample that was sequenced in a study of blood T cells in healthy people across ages (dated by TCRdb to 2013 to 2016). Receptor libraries were prepared by 5' RACE. TCRdb lists the instrument as Illumina HiSeq 2500. A second PCR of about 6 to 11 cycles was run with a J-beta primer mix and a sample-barcoded 5' primer. TCRdb reran the public reads through fastp at Q25 and MiXCR, keeping productive beta chains. Records with the same CDR3 protein are collapsed into one entry carrying the most frequent genes and DNA. This sample lists 1,500,000 or so distinct CDR3 sequences; approximately 43% were detected once. Approximately 4.1% of the sample is taken by the ten largest. The specimen was blood. Receptor source: a woman aged 18-29 years in good health.

The chain is built from TRBV10-1 and TRBJ2-1; the match to TRBD2 covers 7 bases. The ends lost 2 bases at V and 8 bases at J; junction bases unmatched: 9. Germline CDR1 WNHNN, CDR2 SYGVQD (reference sequence). The CDR3 runs 15 residues. CDR3 amino acids: CASSEPGLPYDEQFF. CDR3 nucleotides: TGCGCCAGCAGTGAGCCGGGACTACCATACGATGAGCAGTTCTTC.

The chain couples TRBV28 to TRBJ2-7; TRBD2 might be the D (6 bases). Germline V gives CDR1 MDHEN, CDR2 SYDVKM. This CDR3 region has 19 residues. Trimming took 2 bases from V and 1 from J, leaving 24 bases between them. This CDR3 reads CASSLATEEAGGTSYEQYF. CDR3 nucleotide sequence: TGTGCCAGCAGTTTAGCGACAGAGGAGGCCGGCGGGACTTCCTACGAGCAGTACTTC.

The genes are TRBV2 and TRBJ2-1; 10 bases agree with TRBD2. This CDR3 comprises 13 residues. Trimming at V came to 7 bases and at J to 8 bases, leaving 5 bases not matched to a gene. CDR1 is SNHLY, CDR2 FYNNEI, per germline. Here the CDR3 DNA reads TGTGCCAGCACGGGTCTAGCGGGAGATGAGCAGTTCTTC. It encodes CASTGLAGDEQFF.

The chain links TRBV20-1 to TRBJ1-4; 7 bases match TRBD1. The CDR3 is made up of 13 amino acids. Looked up from germline, CDR1 is DFQATT and CDR2 is SNEGSKA (reference sequence). With V trimmed by 5 bases and J by 10 bases, 10 bases remained unmatched. CDR3 loop: CSAEGKNRGKLFF. CDR3 coding DNA: TGCAGTGCTGAGGGCAAAAACAGGGGAAAACTGTTTTTT.

This sequence joins TRBV12-3 or TRBV12-4 and TRBJ1-2, with TRBD1 matching 7 bases. CDR3 length: 15 amino acids. Trimming took 5 bases from V and 8 from J; bases not matched to a gene: 14. The CDR3 loop reads CASSPSSGRTGGYTF. CDR3 sequence (DNA): TGTGCCAGCAGTCCCTCTTCCGGGAGGACAGGAGGCTACACCTTC.

This clonotype occurred a few times. This sequence joins TRBV10-3 and TRBJ2-1; 9 bases line up with TRBD2. The CDR3 is 17 residues long. The junction had 7 bases not matched to a gene; V was cut back by 0 bases and J by 4 bases. CDR1 is ENHRY and CDR2 is SYGVKD in the germline V gene. The CDR3 sequence: CAISESKSTSGYNEQFF. The CDR3 DNA reads as TGTGCCATCAGTGAGTCGAAATCGACTAGCGGTTACAATGAGCAGTTCTTC.

V and J are TRBV20-1 and TRBJ2-1; 14 bases match TRBD2. The CDR3 sequence is 18 residues long. CDR1 is DFQATT and CDR2 is SNEGSKA in the germline V gene (reference sequence). V shed 1 base and J 6 bases; nucleotides not matched to a gene: 11. The CDR3 coding sequence is TGCAGTGCTAGAGCGCCCTGGGGGACTAGCGGGAGTTTCAATGAGCAGTTCTTC. Translated: CSARAPWGTSGSFNEQFF.

This clonotype showed up just a few times. The chain recombines TRBV6-5 with TRBJ2-3; 7 bases match TRBD2. The germline V gene encodes CDR1 MNHEY and CDR2 SVGAGI. CDR3 length: 16 amino acids. Trimming cost V 4 bases and J 3 bases; bases outside gene matches: 10. CDR3 sequence reads: CASSLSSGARTDTQYF. In DNA, the CDR3 is TGTGCCAGCAGTTTATCGAGCGGGGCCCGTACAGATACGCAGTATTTT.

This clonotype was seen more than once but under ten times. The V gene is TRBV6-2 or TRBV6-3, the J gene TRBJ2-7; D might be TRBD1 (5 bases). This CDR3 is 15 amino acids long. Between the trimmed V and J ends, which lost 5 bases and 1 base, there was a span of 15 bases. Per the germline V gene, CDR1 is MNHEY and CDR2 is SVGEGT. Here the CDR3 DNA reads TGTGCCAGCAGTACAGACAGCATGTTTTCCTACGAGCAGTACTTC. This codes for CASSTDSMFSYEQYF.

V is TRBV9 and J is TRBJ2-3, with TRBD1 matching over 7 bases. Germline-derived CDR1 and CDR2 are SGDLS and YYNGEE. The ends lost 3 bases at V and 2 bases at J; junction bases unmatched: 12. The CDR3 is 17 amino acids. The CDR3 loop reads CASSADRVEGHTDTQYF. Written as DNA, the CDR3 is TGTGCCAGCAGCGCCGACAGGGTAGAGGGTCACACAGATACGCAGTATTTT.

This clonotype was detected a few times. The chain has TRBV6-1 and TRBJ2-3, with 8 positions matching TRBD2. Germline V gives CDR1 MNHNS, CDR2 SASEGT. V shed 4 bases and J 2 bases; nucleotides not matched to a gene: 8. The CDR3 is made up of 16 amino acids. CDR3 coding DNA: TGTGCCAGCAGTGTATACACGGGAGGGACCACAGATACGCAGTATTTT. This sequence encodes CASSVYTGGTTDTQYF.

This clonotype was seen a handful of times. This chain uses TRBV4-2 with TRBJ1-4, with D uncertain. The CDR3 spans 14 residues. CDR1 and CDR2 from the germline V gene are LGHNA and YNFKEQ. V shed 1 base and J shed 7 bases, with 10 bases lying between them. For the CDR3, the DNA is TGTGCCAGCAGCCAAGCCTCGTATAGTGAAAAACTGTTTTTT. It yields the protein CASSQASYSEKLFF.

The chain employs TRBV6-1 and TRBJ1-6, with D possibly being TRBD1 (5 bases). This CDR3 contains 17 residues. Germline CDR1 MNHNS, CDR2 SASEGT. Trimming cost V 6 bases and J 0 bases, with 15 bases left between them. CDR3 bases: TGTGCCAGCAGACCAAGGGGAATCAGCTCCTATAATTCACCCCTCCACTTT. This sequence encodes CASRPRGISSYNSPLHF.

This chain joins TRBV20-1 and TRBJ2-1, with D unresolved. The CDR3 runs to 12 residues. V was trimmed by 6 bases and J by 9 bases, leaving 15 bases between them. Germline lookup yields CDR1 DFQATT and CDR2 SNEGSKA (reference sequence). DNA of the CDR3: TGCAGTGCAAATCCCGGGCGTTTTGAGCAGTTCTTC. It codes for CSANPGRFEQFF.

CDR3 in DNA: TGTGCCAGCAGCCGAGGCTGGAGCTCCTACAATGAGCAGTTCTTC. It translates to CASSRGWSSYNEQFF. V gene TRBV14 combines with J gene TRBJ2-1, with no clear D. There are 15 residues in the CDR3. The germline V gene encodes CDR1 SGHDN and CDR2 FVKESK. V gave up 4 bases and J gave up 0 bases, with 10 bases separating them.

This chain joins TRBV4-1 and TRBJ2-4, with 15 bases aligning to TRBD2. Unmatched junction bases numbered 4, after V lost 4 bases and J lost 0 bases. This CDR3 contains 18 residues. The germline CDR1 and CDR2 sequences are MGHRA and YSYEKL. CDR3 in amino acids: CASSPGLAGGVAKNIQYF. For the CDR3, the DNA is TGCGCCAGCAGCCCCGGACTAGCGGGGGGGGTAGCCAAAAACATTCAGTACTTC.

This clonotype occurred a few times. The V call is TRBV6-2 or TRBV6-3, the J call TRBJ2-1; D perhaps matches TRBD1 (6 bases). Deletions cut 0 bases from V and 7 bases from J, with 13 bases between. The CDR3 runs 15 residues. Germline V gene sequence: CDR1 MNHEY, CDR2 SVGEGT. As DNA, the CDR3 is TGTGCCAGCAGTTACTCGAGGCAGGGGAGAAATGAGCAGTTCTTC. Translation gives CASSYSRQGRNEQFF.

This clonotype was seen repeatedly, ten times or more. The V and J genes are TRBV12-5 and TRBJ2-3; D unclear. V lost 2 bases, J lost 4 bases, and 7 bases lay in between. This CDR3 spans 13 amino acids. Germline V gives CDR1 LGHNT, CDR2 FRNRAP. The CDR3 here is CASGLPQADTQYF. CDR3 DNA: TGTGCTAGTGGTTTGCCCCAGGCAGATACGCAGTATTTT. Full variable domain (missing parts from reference TRBV12-5 and TRBJ2-3): DARVTQTPRHKVTEMGQEVTMRCQPILGHNTVFWYRQTMMQGLELLAYFRNRAPLDDSGMPKDRFSAEMPDATLATLKIQPSEPRDSAVYFCASGLPQADTQYFGPGTRLTVL.